A single sample is the source of the 9 T cell receptor beta chains below, sequenced in a study of cytomegalovirus exposure and HLA in healthy donors. Both 60 Vbeta primers and 13 Jbeta primers went into the PCR. Libraries were prepared by immunoSEQ multiplex PCR; TCRdb keeps only in-frame clonotypes and omits some of them. This table holds some 150,000 clones, around 80% found once. Sequenced: PBMCs. The receptors derive from a man aged 25-40 years in good health and CMV-seronegative.

The rearrangement joins TRBV7-9 to TRBJ1-4; unclear D gene. This CDR3 comprises 14 residues. The V end was cut by 1 base, the J end by 8 bases, with 11 bases between. Germline values: CDR1 SEHNR, CDR2 FQNEAQ (reference sequence). The CDR3 sequence is CASSLVSGGEKLFF. For the CDR3, the DNA is TGTGCCAGCAGCTTAGTTTCGGGAGGGGAAAAACTGTTTTTT.

The J gene is TRBJ2-7, the V gene TRBV28; 10 bases agree with TRBD1. J was trimmed by 1 base and V by 7 bases; bases with no gene match: 4. CDR3 length equals 14 residues. From germline, CDR1 is MDHEN and CDR2 SYDVKM. The CDR3 is CASTGDRGSYEQYF. CDR3 bases: TGTGCCAGCACGGGGGACAGGGGTTCCTACGAGCAGTACTTC. Full variable domain (rest looked up from reference TRBV28 and TRBJ2-7): DVKVTQSSRYLVKRTGEKVFLECVQDMDHENMFWYRQDPGLGLRLIYFSYDVKMKEKGDIPEGYSVSREKKERFSLILESASTNQTSMYLCASTGDRGSYEQYFGPGTRLTVT.

The rearrangement joins TRBV4-1 to TRBJ2-7, with 9 bases fitting TRBD2. V shed 3 bases and J 2 bases; nucleotides not matched to a gene: 5. In germline, CDR1 is MGHRA, CDR2 YSYEKL. The CDR3 covers 15 residues. The CDR3 DNA reads TGCGCCAGCAGCCACACCGGCGGGGGGGCCTACGAGCAGTACTTC. This codes for CASSHTGGGAYEQYF.

V is TRBV6-6 and J is TRBJ1-2; 7 positions match TRBD1. The CDR3 spans 13 residues. Germline CDR1 is MNHNY and CDR2 is SVGAGI (reference sequence). Trimming took 2 bases from V and 7 from J; bases not matched to a gene: 4. The chain's CDR3 is CASSYGKGAGYTF. CDR3 sequence (DNA): TGTGCCAGCAGTTACGGAAAGGGGGCTGGCTACACCTTC.

This chain uses TRBV19 with TRBJ2-1, with 7 nucleotides matching TRBD1. Trimming at V came to 5 bases and at J to 3 bases, leaving 19 bases not matched to a gene. In germline, CDR1 is LNHDA, CDR2 SQIVND (reference sequence). The CDR3 has 19 amino acids. CDR3 region: CASSAPRQGWWGNYNEQFF. As DNA, the CDR3 is TGTGCCAGTAGTGCCCCGCGACAGGGATGGTGGGGGAACTACAATGAGCAGTTCTTC.

This clone has more than one count but fewer than ten. The V call is TRBV15, the J call TRBJ2-7; D might be TRBD1 (6 bases). V lost 5 bases and J lost 6, with 14 bases in between. CDR3 size: 13 residues. Germline V gene data show CDR1 as LNHNV and CDR2 as YYDKDF (reference sequence). CDR3 DNA: TGTGCCACCAGCTCCGACAGGAAAGTCGAGCAGTACTTC. It translates to CATSSDRKVEQYF. The full variable domain, rest sourced from reference TRBV15 and TRBJ2-7, is DAMVIQNPRYQVTQFGKPVTLSCSQTLNHNVMYWYQQKSSQAPKLLFHYYDKDFNNEADTPDNFQSRRPNTSFCFLDIRSPGLGDTAMYLCATSSDRKVEQYFGPGTRLTVT.

The chain joins TRBV5-4 to TRBJ1-1, with D perhaps TRBD1 (6 bases). Trimming took off 1 base at V and 0 bases at J, with 7 bases between the two ends. This CDR3 has 14 amino acids. CDR1 is SGHNT, CDR2 YYREEE, per germline (reference sequence). CDR3 bases: TGTGCCAGCAGCTTGAGGGGGATGAACACTGAAGCTTTCTTT. It codes for CASSLRGMNTEAFF.

The chain employs TRBV5-4 and TRBJ1-1; TRBD1 might be the D (6 bases). Germline V gene lookup returns CDR1 SGHNT and CDR2 YYREEE (reference sequence). CDR3 length equals 13 residues. V lost 10 bases to trimming and J lost 2 bases, with 15 bases between them. The DNA for the CDR3 is TGTGCCGGTCACCGGGACATCAACACTGAAGCTTTCTTT. Protein product: CAGHRDINTEAFF. Full variable domain (outside the CDR3, taken from reference TRBV5-4 and TRBJ1-1): ETGVTQSPTHLIKTRGQQVTLRCSSQSGHNTVSWYQQALGQGPQFIFQYYREEENGRGNFPPRFSGLQFPNYSSELNVNALELDDSALYLCAGHRDINTEAFFGQGTRLTVV.

V and J are TRBV7-2 and TRBJ2-1; TRBD2 matches at 13 bases. This CDR3 is 19 amino acids long. Germline-derived CDR1 and CDR2 are SGHTA and FQGNSA. V lost 6 bases, J lost 0 bases, and 11 bases stayed unmatched. CDR3 in amino acids: CASSPGLAGLGSSYNEQFF. CDR3 sequence (DNA): TGTGCCAGCAGTCCGGGACTAGCGGGGCTGGGGAGCTCCTACAATGAGCAGTTCTTC.